Listed below are T cell receptor beta chains from one sample, sequenced in a study of T-cell reconstitution after alpha-beta-depleted transplantation in children. TCRdb re-called the PCR reads with MiXCR, one entry per CDR3 protein. Of roughly 500,000 distinct CDR3 sequences listed, approximately 13% are singletons. The sample was PBMCs from the stem cell graft donor, taken from the stem cell graft. These receptors all stem from a human donor who donated a stem cell graft to a child with combined immunodeficiency. Each CDR3 is given with its conserved first and last residue. The D gene is left open where the match is weak. Size tells how often a clone was seen (once, few, many) or the class of an expanded clone, and some rows leave it out.

.	few	TRBJ2-5	TRBV4-3	CASSQTLGGGETQYF	TGCGCCAGCAGCCAAACTTTGGGGGGCGGGGAGACCCAGTACTTC
.	once	TRBJ2-1	TRBV7-3	CASSLVRGSSYNEQFF	TGTGCCAGCAGCTTAGTAAGGGGGAGCTCCTACAATGAGCAGTTCTTC
TRBD1	many	TRBJ2-1	TRBV27	CASKRGLSEQFF	TGTGCCAGCAAGAGGGGGCTGAGTGAGCAGTTCTTC
TRBD1	many	TRBJ1-2	TRBV7-2	CASSDRDRRIVGYTF	TGTGCCAGCAGCGATCGGGACAGGAGAATAGTGGGCTACACCTTC
TRBD1	.	TRBJ2-7	TRBV27	CASRSDRANEQYF	TGTGCCAGCCGCTCCGACAGGGCAAATGAGCAGTACTTC
.	few	TRBJ1-2	TRBV27	CASSPESSGYYGYTF	TGTGCCAGCAGTCCGGAGTCCTCCGGGTACTATGGCTACACCTTC
.	.	TRBJ2-2	TRBV2	CASSESGTGELFF	TGTGCCAGCAGTGAAAGCGGGACCGGGGAGCTGTTTTTT
.	few	TRBJ1-1	TRBV27	CASSPTPGARTEAFF	TGTGCCAGCAGCCCCACGCCAGGGGCAAGGACTGAAGCTTTCTTT
.	few	TRBJ1-1	TRBV27	CASGNNGGLRLGFF	TGTGCCAGCGGGAACAATGGAGGGCTTAGGCTGGGTTTCTTT
.	few	TRBJ2-7	TRBV9	CASSVADDSSYEQYF	TGTGCCAGCAGCGTAGCTGACGACAGCTCCTACGAGCAGTACTTC
.	.	TRBJ2-1	TRBV7-8	CASSRESEQFF	TGTGCCAGCAGCCGCGAGAGTGAGCAGTTCTTC
TRBD1	.	TRBJ2-7	TRBV9	CASSDRQGGSEQYF	TGTGCCAGCAGCGATCGACAGGGGGGAAGCGAGCAGTACTTC
.	few	TRBJ2-3	TRBV9	CASSALPGLATTDTQYF	TGTGCCAGCAGCGCCTTACCGGGTCTCGCCACCACAGATACGCAGTATTTT
TRBD1	many	TRBJ1-2	TRBV29-1	CSVEHTWDSSNYGYTF	TGCAGCGTGGAACATACGTGGGACAGCAGTAACTATGGCTACACCTTC
.	few	TRBJ1-3	TRBV12-3/TRBV12-4	CASSRILSGNTIYF	TGTGCCAGCAGTCGGATCCTCTCTGGAAACACCATATATTTT
.	many	TRBJ2-1	TRBV5-6	CASSLGLTSYNEQFF	TGTGCCAGCAGCTTGGGACTAACCTCCTACAATGAGCAGTTCTTC
TRBD2	.	TRBJ2-1	TRBV24-1	CATSDHGLAASGNEQFF	TGTGCCACCAGTGACCATGGACTAGCGGCCAGCGGCAATGAGCAGTTCTTC
TRBD2	few	TRBJ2-1	TRBV28	CASSLWGGGANEQFF	TGTGCCAGCAGTTTATGGGGCGGGGGGGCGAATGAGCAGTTCTTC
TRBD1	few	TRBJ1-6	TRBV27	CASSLHHGQGNSPLHF	TGTGCCAGCAGTCTACATCACGGACAGGGGAATTCACCCCTCCACTTT
TRBD1	many	TRBJ2-1	TRBV7-6	CASSFSFKGQGSNEQFF	TGTGCCAGCAGCTTTAGCTTTAAGGGACAGGGGTCCAATGAGCAGTTCTTC
TRBD1	few	TRBJ1-3	TRBV27	CASRTQGTGGGNTIYF	TGTGCCAGCAGGACACAAGGGACAGGGGGTGGAAACACCATATATTTT
TRBD2	few	TRBJ2-5	TRBV11-2	CASSLNLSGGFRFGETQYF	TGTGCCAGCAGCTTAAACCTTAGCGGGGGGTTCAGGTTTGGAGAGACCCAGTACTTC
.	many	TRBJ2-7	TRBV29-1	CSVGTYAYEQYF	TGCAGCGTGGGGACTTATGCCTACGAGCAGTACTTC
.	.	TRBJ1-5	TRBV12-3/TRBV12-4	CASSGGGGSQPQHF	TGTGCCAGCAGTGGGGGAGGAGGGTCTCAGCCCCAGCATTTT
.	many	TRBJ2-2	TRBV12-3/TRBV12-4	CASSLLASNTGELFF	TGTGCCAGCAGTTTATTAGCGTCGAACACCGGGGAGCTGTTTTTT
TRBD2	.	TRBJ2-3	TRBV30	CAWSVYLAADTDTQYF	TGTGCCTGGAGTGTATATCTAGCGGCTGACACAGATACGCAGTATTTT
.	.	TRBJ1-2	TRBV12-3/TRBV12-4	CASRETGSFYGYTF	TGTGCCAGCAGAGAAACAGGGTCCTTCTATGGCTACACCTTC
TRBD1	.	TRBJ2-5	TRBV4-3	CASSRTGGLETQYF	TGCGCCAGCAGCCGAACAGGGGGACTGGAGACCCAGTACTTC
.	few	TRBJ2-7	TRBV6-1	CASNVGLISYEQYF	TGTGCCAGCAATGTAGGACTGATCTCCTACGAGCAGTACTTC
.	few	TRBJ2-1	TRBV5-6	CASSLEGRSDEQFF	TGTGCCAGCAGCTTGGAGGGGCGGAGTGATGAGCAGTTCTTC
TRBD2	.	TRBJ2-3	TRBV12-3/TRBV12-4	CASGAGGTDTQYF	TGTGCCAGCGGGGCGGGAGGTACAGATACGCAGTATTTT
.	many	TRBJ2-3	TRBV27	CASRGNADTQYF	TGTGCCAGCAGAGGAAACGCAGATACGCAGTATTTT
TRBD1	.	TRBJ2-7	TRBV12-5	CASGPRQGPVYEQYF	TGTGCTAGTGGCCCTCGACAGGGCCCAGTCTACGAGCAGTACTTC
.	.	TRBJ2-3	TRBV5-1	CASNLDGGPTDTQYF	TGCGCCAGCAACTTGGATGGGGGGCCCACAGATACGCAGTATTTT
.	many	TRBJ2-5	TRBV5-1	CASSLEGQRGETQYF	TGCGCCAGCAGCTTGGAAGGACAGAGGGGAGAGACCCAGTACTTC
TRBD1	few	TRBJ2-7	TRBV29-1	CSAERRGRSYEQYF	TGCAGCGCTGAACGTAGGGGGCGCTCCTACGAGCAGTACTTC
.	.	TRBJ2-5	TRBV4-2	CASSQEMAGQETQYF	TGTGCCAGCAGCCAAGAAATGGCGGGACAAGAGACCCAGTACTTC
.	few	TRBJ1-1	TRBV7-9	CASSSDLRPEAFF	TGTGCCAGCAGCTCGGACTTAAGACCTGAAGCTTTCTTT
.	.	TRBJ2-5	TRBV2	CASSGPTRQETQYF	TGTGCCAGCAGTGGGCCGACTAGGCAAGAGACCCAGTACTTC
.	few	TRBJ2-5	TRBV20-1	CSASFRETQYF	TGCAGTGCTAGTTTCCGAGAGACCCAGTACTTC
TRBD2	.	TRBJ2-5	TRBV12-3/TRBV12-4	CASGGELETQYF	TGTGCCAGCGGGGGGGAATTGGAGACCCAGTACTTC
TRBD1	.	TRBJ2-7	TRBV6-1	CASSEEQGVAYEQYF	TGTGCCAGCAGTGAAGAACAGGGGGTAGCCTACGAGCAGTACTTC
TRBD1	few	TRBJ2-3	TRBV10-3	CAISDPGTGLRTDTQYF	TGTGCCATCAGTGATCCCGGGACAGGGCTTCGCACAGATACGCAGTATTTT
.	many	TRBJ1-2	TRBV20-1	CSAPRGSLGYTF	TGCAGTGCTCCTCGGGGCTCCCTTGGCTACACCTTC
.	few	TRBJ2-1	TRBV6-5	CASSYGLAAGEQFF	TGTGCCAGCAGTTATGGGCTGGCTGCGGGTGAGCAGTTCTTC
.	few	TRBJ2-2	TRBV7-2	CASSFYRTVTGELFF	TGTGCCAGCAGCTTTTATCGAACGGTCACCGGGGAGCTGTTTTTT
TRBD2	.	TRBJ2-3	TRBV4-2	CASSLTSGRATDTQYF	TGTGCCAGCAGCCTGACTAGCGGGAGGGCCACAGATACGCAGTATTTT
TRBD2	.	TRBJ2-1	TRBV4-3	CASSHLGVSGRAEEQFF	TGCGCCAGCAGCCATCTAGGAGTTAGCGGGAGGGCAGAAGAGCAGTTCTTC
.	few	TRBJ1-4	TRBV6-2/TRBV6-3	CASSYSDLAREKLFF	TGTGCCAGCAGTTACTCGGACCTCGCACGTGAAAAACTGTTTTTT